The 23 T cell receptor beta chains listed next were all sequenced from one sample in a study of early T cells in non-severe SARS-CoV-2 infection. TCRdb re-analysed the 5' RACE reads in MiXCR, keeping a single row per CDR3 protein. The repertoire consists of fewer than 90,000 distinct CDR3 sequences, with around 15% occurring once and the leading ten covering approximately 11%. The sequenced sample was whole blood. The receptor set was obtained from an adult who was a healthcare worker with PCR-confirmed SARS-CoV-2 infection or an uninfected control (not recorded which).

This clonotype was observed a handful of times. The chain carries TRBV18 and TRBJ1-1; D gene uncertain. Trimming took off 6 bases at V and 3 bases at J, with 17 bases between the two ends. Germline assignment: CDR1 KGHSH and CDR2 LQKENI. The CDR3 has 15 residues. CDR3 residues: CASSPTPDPDTEAFF. CDR3 DNA sequence: TGTGCCAGCTCGCCTACCCCCGACCCTGACACTGAAGCTTTCTTT.

V and J are TRBV20-1 and TRBJ2-7; 9 bases are a match to TRBD1. Germline trimming cut 6 bases from V and 5 bases from J; bases unmatched to any gene: 11. Germline values: CDR1 DFQATT, CDR2 SNEGSKA (reference sequence). This CDR3 contains 14 residues. The DNA of the CDR3 is TGCAGTGCGGGCAGGACAGGGGTTAATAACGAGCAGTACTTC. This sequence encodes CSAGRTGVNNEQYF.

This clonotype has just a few counts. The chain combines TRBV9 with TRBJ1-5; D call uncertain. CDR1 SGDLS and CDR2 YYNGEE come from the germline V gene. V was clipped by 0 bases and J by 7 bases, with 5 bases between them. CDR3 size: 12 residues. CDR3: CASSVVRQPQHF. The CDR3 DNA follows: TGTGCCAGCAGCGTAGTCCGGCAGCCCCAGCATTTT.

Points on this clonotype: A much larger clone differs from this one at a single base, so this may be a read error. The V call is TRBV20-1, the J call TRBJ1-1; D not certain. Trimming removed 2 bases at V and 3 bases at J, with 4 bases between. This CDR3 is built from 11 residues. Per the germline V gene, CDR1 is DFQATT and CDR2 is SNEGSKA (reference sequence). The CDR3 nucleotides are TGCAGTGCTAGAACGGACACTGAAGCTTTCTTT. It encodes CSARTDTEAFF.

CDR3 sequence reads: CASRAPRNEQFF. The CDR3 nucleotides are TGTGCCAGCAGGGCCCCCCGAAATGAGCAGTTCTTC. The rearrangement joins TRBV6-1 to TRBJ2-1, with D unclear. This CDR3 region has 12 residues. V was trimmed by 6 bases and J by 7 bases, leaving 10 bases between them. The V gene's germline CDR1 is MNHNS and CDR2 SASEGT.

This clonotype was counted only a few times. This chain links TRBV7-8 with TRBJ2-1; tentative D call: TRBD1 (5 bases). Germline CDR1 and CDR2: SGHVS and FQNEAQ. The CDR3 is made up of 16 amino acids. Between the trimmed V and J ends, which lost 5 bases and 4 bases, there was a span of 18 bases. The DNA of the CDR3 is TGTGCCAGCAGCACCCGACAGCGAACCCCTTACAATGAGCAGTTCTTC. The encoded protein is CASSTRQRTPYNEQFF.

The rearrangement joins TRBV7-7 to TRBJ2-1, with TRBD1 matching over 8 bases. V trimming: 2 bases; J trimming: 6 bases; junction bases outside the gene matches: 9. There are 16 residues in the CDR3. Germline V gene data show CDR1 as SSHAT and CDR2 as FNYEAQ (reference sequence). CDR3 bases: TGTGCCAGCAGCTTAACCCCCGACACAGGGGGCAATGAGCAGTTCTTC. Translation gives CASSLTPDTGGNEQFF.

This clonotype was counted ten times or more. The V call is TRBV12-3 or TRBV12-4, the J call TRBJ1-5, with TRBD1 identical over 9 bases. The CDR3 totals 19 residues. Trimming at V came to 2 bases and at J to 0 bases, leaving 11 bases not matched to a gene. CDR3: CASSLNLGTGTYSNQPQHF. The CDR3 DNA follows: TGTGCCAGCAGTTTAAATTTGGGGACAGGGACATATAGCAATCAGCCCCAGCATTTT.

This clonotype turned up a few times. V gene TRBV9 combines with J gene TRBJ2-3; no reliable D call. The CDR3 extends over 14 amino acids. CDR1 SGDLS and CDR2 YYNGEE come from the germline V gene. Trimming removed 3 bases from V and 1 base from J, with 9 bases in between. CDR3 DNA sequence: TGTGCCAGCAGCGCCCAAGTCCGCACAGATACGCAGTATTTT. Its protein product is CASSAQVRTDTQYF.

This clonotype was recorded a few times. The chain links TRBV2 to TRBJ1-5; the D gene is possibly TRBD1 (5 bases). The V gene lost 7 bases and the J gene lost 6 bases, with 19 bases spanning the gap. The CDR3 sequence is 15 residues long. From germline, CDR1 is SNHLY and CDR2 FYNNEI. CDR3 in DNA: TGTGCCAGCATCCCGGGACCCCTCTCGGGTCAGCCCCAGCATTTT. Encoded protein: CASIPGPLSGQPQHF.

This clonotype showed up just a few times. This chain links TRBV20-1 with TRBJ2-7, with D possibly TRBD2 on 5 matching bases. V was cut by 5 bases and J by 7 bases, with 18 bases left in between. Germline V gene data show CDR1 as DFQATT and CDR2 as SNEGSKA (reference sequence). The CDR3 extends over 13 amino acids. The DNA of the CDR3 is TGCAGTGCTCGGCCAGGAGGAGTGGAGGAGCAGTACTTC. It specifies CSARPGGVEEQYF.

In this sample, this clonotype turned up many times. This sequence joins TRBV12-3 or TRBV12-4 and TRBJ2-2; a weak D match, TRBD2 (5 bases). The germline V and J ends were trimmed by 6 bases and 4 bases, with 12 bases remaining between them. CDR3 size: 14 residues. CDR3: CASSPEGLTGELFF. CDR3 coding DNA: TGTGCCAGCAGCCCAGAAGGACTCACCGGGGAGCTGTTTTTT.

This clonotype came up a few times. This rearrangement joins TRBV5-6 to TRBJ1-5, with 12 bases fitting TRBD1. J gave up 10 bases and V 4 bases, and 12 bases lay outside the gene matches. The CDR3 contains 16 residues. The V gene's germline CDR1 is SGHDT and CDR2 YYEEEE. This CDR3 reads CASSPGTGGPLSPQHF. The CDR3 DNA sequence: TGTGCCAGCAGCCCAGGGACAGGGGGCCCGCTCAGCCCCCAGCATTTT.

This clonotype came up a few times. V usage is TRBV3-1 and J usage is TRBJ2-7, with D perhaps given as TRBD1 or TRBD2 (5 bases each). V lost 1 base, J lost 2 bases, and 12 bases lay in between. The germline V gene has CDR1 LGHDT and CDR2 YNNKEL (reference sequence). This CDR3 is built from 15 residues. CDR3 in amino acids: CASSQVPGATYEQYF. CDR3 nucleotides: TGTGCCAGCAGCCAAGTTCCCGGGGCCACCTACGAGCAGTACTTC.

Concerning this clonotype: Sequence at one end of the junction differs from germline and may be a read error. V and J are TRBV4-3 and TRBJ2-5; D perhaps matches TRBD2 (5 bases). The CDR3 extends over 13 amino acids. The germline gives CDR1 LGHNA, CDR2 YSLEER. The DNA for the CDR3 is TGCACCAGCAGCCAAGATCGGAGGGAGACCCAGTACTTC. This sequence encodes CTSSQDRRETQYF.

At least ten counts were recorded for this clonotype. The rearrangement uses TRBV11-2 and TRBJ2-1, with 11 bases lining up with TRBD1. The CDR3 loop spans 16 amino acids. Germline values: CDR1 SGHAT, CDR2 FQNNGV. Germline trimming cut 5 bases from V and 2 bases from J; bases unmatched to any gene: 5. The chain's CDR3 is CASSPWTGGAYNEQFF. The CDR3 bases are TGTGCCAGCAGCCCGTGGACAGGGGGCGCCTACAATGAGCAGTTCTTC.

The chain recombines TRBV5-1 with TRBJ1-2; D unresolved. Germline V lookup: CDR1 SGHRS, CDR2 YFSETQ. Trimming shortened V by 0 bases and J by 0 bases, and 6 bases separated the two germline ends. This CDR3 is 14 amino acids long. CDR3 coding DNA: TGCGCCAGCAGCTTGGACGGACCTAACTATGGCTACACCTTC. It translates to CASSLDGPNYGYTF.

This clonotype has a handful of counts. The CDR3, as DNA: TGTGCCAGTACCGCCGACACTAACTCCTACAATGAGCAGTTCTTC. As protein: CASTADTNSYNEQFF. The V call is TRBV19, the J call TRBJ2-1; D is undetermined. V was shortened by 7 bases and J by 0 bases, with 13 bases between the two germline ends. The CDR3 has 15 amino acids. The V gene's germline CDR1 is LNHDA and CDR2 SQIVND (reference sequence).

As for this clonotype: A read error may explain this, as a much larger clone is one base away. This rearrangement joins TRBV5-1 to TRBJ2-2; 7 bases are shared with TRBD2. CDR3 length: 14 residues. Germline CDR1 reads SGHRS; CDR2 reads YFSETQ. The CDR3 DNA follows: TGCACCAGCAGCTTGACTAGCAACACCGGGGAGCTGTTTTTT. This sequence encodes CTSSLTSNTGELFF.

The chain joins TRBV5-1 to TRBJ2-7; D is perhaps TRBD1 (5 bases). V was clipped by 0 bases and J by 2 bases, with 12 bases between them. The CDR3 is 15 residues long. CDR1 is SGHRS and CDR2 is YFSETQ in the germline V gene. The CDR3 here is CASSLEGQRAYEQYF. The CDR3 nucleotides read TGCGCCAGCAGCTTGGAGGGGCAGCGAGCCTACGAGCAGTACTTC.

This clonotype was detected only a few times. The rearrangement links TRBV3-1 to TRBJ2-1; the D gene is possibly TRBD2 (7 bases). Germline V gene data show CDR1 as LGHDT and CDR2 as YNNKEL (reference sequence). Trimming cost V 8 bases and J 0 bases, with 11 bases left between them. The CDR3 runs 14 residues. The CDR3 nucleotides read TGTGCCAGCGGCGGGGGCCCCTCCTACAATGAGCAGTTCTTC. Protein sequence: CASGGGPSYNEQFF.

CDR3: CATSRDLQVIYGYTF. The CDR3 coding sequence is TGTGCCACCAGCAGAGATCTTCAGGTTATATATGGCTACACCTTC. The chain recombines TRBV15 with TRBJ1-2; D ambiguous. The germline V gene has CDR1 LNHNV and CDR2 YYDKDF (reference sequence). This CDR3 is 15 amino acids long. The ends were cut back, 0 bases at V and 5 bases at J, with 13 bases in the middle.

V and J are TRBV14 and TRBJ2-7; TRBD1 aligns across 7 bases. The CDR3 runs to 15 residues. Trimming cost V 3 bases and J 2 bases; bases outside gene matches: 7. Germline CDR1 is SGHDN and CDR2 is FVKESK. The DNA for the CDR3 is TGTGCCAGCAGCCAGTGGACAGGCGCGACCTACGAGCAGTACTTC. Its translation is CASSQWTGATYEQYF.